One and the same sample provided the 29 T cell receptor beta chains below, sequenced in a study of shared clonotypes between healthy human individuals. The assay was immunoSEQ multiplex PCR, and TCRdb's table has in-frame clones only and misses some. The sample lists some 350,000 clones, around two thirds occurring once. Sequenced input: memory CD4+ T cells sorted from blood. Subset: CD45RA-negative fraction. The source of these receptors is a young man in good health.

The chain carries TRBV28 and TRBJ2-6; 8 bases are shared with TRBD1. V dropped 6 bases and J dropped 0; count of bases not matched to a gene: 7. This CDR3 has 17 amino acids. The V gene's germline CDR1 is MDHEN and CDR2 SYDVKM. The CDR3 nucleotides read TGTGCCAGCAGCCGTGACAGGGGTAGCTCTGGGGCCAACGTCCTGACTTTC. It yields the protein CASSRDRGSSGANVLTF.

This chain joins TRBV11-2 and TRBJ2-1, with 9 nucleotides matching TRBD1. This CDR3 has 13 residues. Germline CDR1 and CDR2: SGHAT and FQNNGV. The V segment lost 5 bases and the J segment 12 bases; nucleotides outside the gene matches: 8. The CDR3 nucleotides are TGTGCCAGCAGCATAGGGACAGGGCCGTTGCAGTTCTTC. Translating gives CASSIGTGPLQFF.

V gene TRBV5-1 combines with J gene TRBJ2-3, with D perhaps matching TRBD2 (6 bases). Per germline, CDR1 SGHRS and CDR2 YFSETQ. The CDR3 covers 14 residues. The V end was cut by 6 bases, the J end by 3 bases, with 14 bases between. The CDR3 nucleotides read TGCGCCAGCACACCAGGGACTTTTACAGATACGCAGTATTTT. The encoded protein is CASTPGTFTDTQYF.

This sequence joins TRBV7-9 and TRBJ1-3; D ambiguous. V lost 4 bases, J lost 1 base, and 5 bases lay in between. The CDR3 runs 13 residues. Germline V gene lookup returns CDR1 SEHNR and CDR2 FQNEAQ (reference sequence). The CDR3, as DNA: TGTGCCAGCAGCTCGCCGTCTGGAAACACCATATATTTT. Residues: CASSSPSGNTIYF.

The V and J genes are TRBV2 and TRBJ2-3; D unclear. The CDR3 length is 12 residues. Trimming removed 5 bases from V and 2 bases from J, with 5 bases in between. Germline CDR1 SNHLY, CDR2 FYNNEI. The CDR3 loop reads CASSFSTDTQYF. In DNA form, the CDR3 reads TGTGCCAGCAGTTTCTCCACAGATACGCAGTATTTT.

The gene calls are TRBV18 and TRBJ1-1; no definite D call. The CDR3 contains 17 residues. V lost 3 bases and J lost 0, with 17 bases in between. The V gene's germline CDR1 is KGHSH and CDR2 LQKENI. CDR3 amino acids: CASSPTIIGDMNTEAFF. The CDR3 DNA sequence: TGTGCCAGCTCACCCACTATAATAGGAGATATGAACACTGAAGCTTTCTTT.

The gene calls are TRBV12-5 and TRBJ1-1; a possible D gene is TRBD1 (6 bases). The CDR3 runs 14 residues. In germline, CDR1 is LGHNT, CDR2 FRNRAP. V lost 6 bases, J lost 0 bases, and 11 bases lay in between. CDR3 sequence (DNA): TGTGCTAGTGGCAACAGGGAGATGAACACTGAAGCTTTCTTT. Translating gives CASGNREMNTEAFF.

This clone occurred a few times. Other DNA sequences from this sample encode an identical CDR3 as well. J is TRBJ2-7 and V is TRBV11-2, with a possible D match to TRBD2 (5 bases). V lost 0 bases, J lost 6 bases, and 6 bases lay in between. CDR1 is SGHAT, CDR2 FQNNGV, per germline. The CDR3 consists of 12 residues. The CDR3 DNA sequence: TGTGCCAGCAGCTTAGATCGGGGCGAGCAGTACTTC. Its translation: CASSLDRGEQYF. Looking up the rest from reference TRBV11-2 and TRBJ2-7 gives the full variable domain: EAGVAQSPRYKIIEKRQSVAFWCNPISGHATLYWYQQILGQGPKLLIQFQNNGVVDDSQLPKDRFSAERLKGVDSTLKIQPAKLEDSAVYLCASSLDRGEQYFGPGTRLTVT.

The V and J genes are TRBV5-1 and TRBJ2-5, with 9 bases fitting TRBD1. The CDR3 runs 15 residues. CDR1 is SGHRS and CDR2 is YFSETQ in the germline V gene. The ends lost 0 bases at V and 3 bases at J; junction bases unmatched: 3. This CDR3 reads CASSLAQGAKETQYF. The CDR3 region has the DNA TGCGCCAGCAGCTTGGCACAGGGGGCGAAAGAGACCCAGTACTTC.

This chain links TRBV5-1 with TRBJ2-7, with no clear D. Germline V gene data show CDR1 as SGHRS and CDR2 as YFSETQ. Trimming shortened V by 1 base and J by 4 bases, and 9 bases separated the two germline ends. There are 13 residues in the CDR3. The CDR3 DNA reads TGCGCCAGCAGCTTGTTGGTGGGATACGAGCAGTACTTC. The encoded protein is CASSLLVGYEQYF. The complete variable domain, with remaining parts taken from reference TRBV5-1 and TRBJ2-7, reads KAGVTQTPRYLIKTRGQQVTLSCSPISGHRSVSWYQQTPGQGLQFLFEYFSETQRNKGNFPGRFSGRQFSNSRSEMNVSTLELGDSALYLCASSLLVGYEQYFGPGTRLTVT.

The chain uses TRBV11-2 and TRBJ2-5; D is undetermined. Germline loops: CDR1 SGHAT, CDR2 FQNNGV. Deletions cut 3 bases from V and 2 bases from J, with 10 bases between. This CDR3 is 14 amino acids long. CDR3 sequence (DNA): TGTGCCAGCAGCTTGAACGATGGGCAAGAGACCCAGTACTTC. Protein sequence: CASSLNDGQETQYF.

The gene calls are TRBV29-1 and TRBJ2-7, with D possibly matching TRBD2 (6 bases). There are 13 residues in the CDR3. Looked up from germline, CDR1 is SQVTM and CDR2 is ANQGSEA. V was pared by 1 base and J by 2 bases, with 9 bases between. CDR3 amino acids: CSVEVRGPYEQYF. The CDR3 coding sequence is TGCAGCGTTGAAGTGCGGGGTCCCTACGAGCAGTACTTC.

This clone came up once. This chain links TRBV5-1 with TRBJ2-5; unclear D gene. In germline, CDR1 is SGHRS, CDR2 YFSETQ. The V gene lost 4 bases and the J gene lost 5 bases, with 15 bases spanning the gap. There are 14 residues in the CDR3. The DNA of the CDR3 is TGCGCCAGCAGCCCTGGTTCGGTTGGGGAGACCCAGTACTTC. It encodes CASSPGSVGETQYF.

This chain links TRBV7-6 with TRBJ1-4, with D uncertain. CDR3 length equals 15 residues. Trimming left V 5 bases short and J 7 bases short, with 17 bases between. CDR1 and CDR2 from the germline V gene are SGHVS and FNYEAQ. The CDR3 reads CASSVTEEGFEKLFF. The CDR3 coding sequence is TGTGCCAGCAGCGTTACAGAGGAAGGTTTTGAAAAACTGTTTTTT. The whole variable domain, filled in from reference TRBV7-6 and TRBJ1-4, reads GAGVSQSPRYKVTKRGQDVALRCDPISGHVSLYWYRQALGQGPEFLTYFNYEAQQDKSGLPNDRFSAERPEGSISTLTIQRTEQRDSAMYRCASSVTEEGFEKLFFGSGTQLSVL.

This clone appeared a single time. The chain employs TRBV7-9 and TRBJ2-7; TRBD1 agrees at 9 bases. Trimming cost V 5 bases and J 0 bases; bases outside gene matches: 5. In germline, CDR1 is SEHNR, CDR2 FQNEAQ (reference sequence). The CDR3 covers 15 residues. The CDR3 region is CASSLRDRDSYEQYF. As DNA, the CDR3 is TGTGCCAGCAGCCTCCGGGACAGGGACTCCTACGAGCAGTACTTC.

J is TRBJ2-3 and V is TRBV15; 12 bases are a match to TRBD1. V lost 1 base, J lost 5 bases, and 7 bases stayed unmatched. CDR1 is LNHNV and CDR2 is YYDKDF in the germline V gene (reference sequence). This CDR3 region has 17 residues. The DNA of the CDR3 is TGTGCCACCAGCAGAGCGGGGACAGGGGGCTTTAAAGATACGCAGTATTTT. It codes for CATSRAGTGGFKDTQYF.

There are a few counts of this clone. V and J are TRBV5-1 and TRBJ2-5; D might be TRBD1 (5 bases). Per the germline V gene, CDR1 is SGHRS and CDR2 is YFSETQ. Trimming shortened V by 0 bases and J by 2 bases, and 8 bases separated the two germline ends. The CDR3 loop spans 14 amino acids. CDR3 in DNA: TGCGCCAGCAGCTTGGCCGCAGGGCAAGAGACCCAGTACTTC. Translating it yields CASSLAAGQETQYF.

The rearrangement joins TRBV5-1 to TRBJ1-1; 7 bases line up with TRBD1. CDR3 length: 16 amino acids. V shed 0 bases and J 0 bases; nucleotides not matched to a gene: 5. Per germline, CDR1 SGHRS and CDR2 YFSETQ. The CDR3 loop is CASSLGQGYMNTEAFF. CDR3 sequence (DNA): TGCGCCAGCAGCTTGGGACAGGGATATATGAACACTGAAGCTTTCTTT.

The CDR3 DNA sequence: TGTGCCAGCAGCTTAGGGTGGCAGGGTCTTTGGGGGGACCGCTACGAGCAGTACTTC. It translates to CASSLGWQGLWGDRYEQYF. The chain uses TRBV7-8 and TRBJ2-7, with a possible D match to TRBD2 (6 bases). Trimming removed 1 base from V and 3 bases from J, with 25 bases in between. This CDR3 comprises 19 residues. Germline V gene sequence: CDR1 SGHVS, CDR2 FQNEAQ.

The chain joins TRBV27 to TRBJ2-7; 7 nucleotides line up with TRBD1. V lost 6 bases to trimming and J lost 3 bases; unmatched junction nucleotides: 5. Looked up from germline, CDR1 is MNHEY and CDR2 is SMNVEV (reference sequence). The CDR3 length is 13 residues. The CDR3 DNA is TGTGCCAGCAGCCGTACAGGGGACTACGAGCAGTACTTC. Its translation: CASSRTGDYEQYF.

The J gene is TRBJ2-5, the V gene TRBV5-1, with D hard to call. Trimming shortened V by 1 base and J by 12 bases, and 10 bases separated the two germline ends. The CDR3 totals 11 residues. Germline V lookup: CDR1 SGHRS, CDR2 YFSETQ. The CDR3 sequence is CASSLSTEEYF. The CDR3 nucleotides read TGCGCCAGCAGCTTGAGTACGGAAGAGTACTTC.

The chain combines TRBV18 with TRBJ2-1; 10 bases fit TRBD2. V lost 1 base to trimming and J lost 5 bases; unmatched junction nucleotides: 2. The length of the CDR3 is 15 residues. Germline CDR1 reads KGHSH; CDR2 reads LQKENI. For the CDR3, the DNA is TGTGCCAGCTCACCACAGACTAGCGGGCACAATGAGCAGTTCTTC. It yields the protein CASSPQTSGHNEQFF.

This sequence joins TRBV27 and TRBJ2-7, with 12 bases that match TRBD2. After removal of 5 bases from V and 7 bases from J, the junction contained 6 bases not matched to a gene. Germline V gene data show CDR1 as MNHEY and CDR2 as SMNVEV (reference sequence). The CDR3 is 14 residues long. The CDR3 coding sequence is TGTGCCAGCAGTCTAGCGGGAGGGAATTGGGAGCAGTACTTC. Translation gives CASSLAGGNWEQYF.

This clone appeared many times. The rearrangement links TRBV11-3 to TRBJ2-5, with TRBD1 identical over 9 bases. This CDR3 region has 15 residues. J lost 2 bases, V lost 5 bases, and 6 bases had no gene match. Germline loops: CDR1 SGHNT, CDR2 YENEEA. This CDR3 is CASSRGQGAQETQYF. Written as DNA, the CDR3 is TGTGCCAGCAGCAGGGGACAGGGTGCTCAAGAGACCCAGTACTTC.

This clone is a singleton in its sample. V gene TRBV18 combines with J gene TRBJ2-4; D is unclear. CDR1 is KGHSH, CDR2 LQKENI, per germline. CDR3 size: 13 residues. V was cut by 8 bases and J by 9 bases, with 17 bases left in between. The CDR3 sequence: CASGNSANGIQYF. In DNA form, the CDR3 reads TGTGCCAGCGGGAATTCAGCCAACGGCATTCAGTACTTC.

This clone has just one count. Other DNA sequences from this sample encode an identical CDR3 as well. V and J are TRBV2 and TRBJ2-1; 7 nucleotides match TRBD1. This CDR3 is built from 13 residues. From germline, CDR1 is SNHLY and CDR2 FYNNEI. V shed 5 bases and J 4 bases; nucleotides not matched to a gene: 2. In DNA, the CDR3 is TGTGCCAGCAGTAGGGACAGTTACAATGAGCAGTTCTTC. Translation gives CASSRDSYNEQFF.

The rearrangement uses TRBV28 and TRBJ1-5; D uncertain. The CDR3 runs 15 residues. Between the trimmed V and J ends, which lost 7 bases and 2 bases, there was a span of 15 bases. The germline V gene has CDR1 MDHEN and CDR2 SYDVKM. CDR3 loop: CASTPIISRNQPQHF. The DNA of the CDR3 is TGTGCCAGCACTCCAATCATAAGCCGCAATCAGCCCCAGCATTTT.

The V and J genes are TRBV5-4 and TRBJ1-3; 9 bases line up with TRBD1. The CDR3 runs to 15 residues. The germline V gene encodes CDR1 SGHNT and CDR2 YYREEE (reference sequence). The ends lost 5 bases at V and 1 base at J; junction bases unmatched: 4. CDR3 loop: CASSYGTGSGNTIYF. Written as DNA, the CDR3 is TGTGCCAGCAGTTACGGGACAGGGTCTGGAAACACCATATATTTT.

J is TRBJ2-5 and V is TRBV2; D might be TRBD1 or TRBD2, each matching 5 bases. Per germline, CDR1 SNHLY and CDR2 FYNNEI. The CDR3 has 14 amino acids. The ends were cut back, 1 base at V and 6 bases at J, with 12 bases in the middle. The CDR3: CASSEVQGVKTQYF. CDR3 nucleotide sequence: TGTGCCAGCAGTGAAGTTCAGGGAGTAAAGACCCAGTACTTC.